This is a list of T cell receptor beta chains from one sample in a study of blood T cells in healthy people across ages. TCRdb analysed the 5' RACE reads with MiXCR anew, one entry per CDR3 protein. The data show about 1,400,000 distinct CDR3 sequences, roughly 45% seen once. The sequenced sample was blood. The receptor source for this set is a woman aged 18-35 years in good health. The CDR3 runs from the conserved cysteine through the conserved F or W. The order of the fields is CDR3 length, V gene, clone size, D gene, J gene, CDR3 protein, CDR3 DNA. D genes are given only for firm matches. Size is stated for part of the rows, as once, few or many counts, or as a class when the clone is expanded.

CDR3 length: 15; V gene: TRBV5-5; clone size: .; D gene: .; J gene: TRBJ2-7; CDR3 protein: CASSATPGDVYEQYF; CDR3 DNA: TGTGCCAGCAGCGCGACGCCCGGGGACGTCTACGAGCAGTACTTC
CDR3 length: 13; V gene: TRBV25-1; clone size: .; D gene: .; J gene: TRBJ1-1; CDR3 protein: CASMWVLNTEAFF; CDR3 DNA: TGTGCCAGCATGTGGGTATTGAACACTGAAGCTTTCTTT
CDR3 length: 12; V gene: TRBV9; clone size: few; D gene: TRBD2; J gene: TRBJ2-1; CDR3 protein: CATSGSGSEQFF; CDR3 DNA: TGTGCCACCTCGGGTAGCGGGAGTGAGCAGTTCTTC
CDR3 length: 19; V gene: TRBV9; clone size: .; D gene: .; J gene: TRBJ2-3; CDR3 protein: CASSVGGQVGGSSTDTQYF; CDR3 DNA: TGTGCCAGCAGCGTAGGGGGGCAGGTGGGGGGGTCTAGCACAGATACGCAGTATTTT
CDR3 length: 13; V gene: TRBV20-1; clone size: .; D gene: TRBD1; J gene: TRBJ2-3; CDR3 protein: CSATGADTDTQYF; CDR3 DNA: TGCAGTGCGACAGGGGCTGACACAGATACGCAGTATTTT
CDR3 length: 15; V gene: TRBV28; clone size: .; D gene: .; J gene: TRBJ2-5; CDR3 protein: CASSTLRGIGETQYF; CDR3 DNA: TGTGCCAGCAGTACCCTCAGGGGAATCGGGGAGACCCAGTACTTC
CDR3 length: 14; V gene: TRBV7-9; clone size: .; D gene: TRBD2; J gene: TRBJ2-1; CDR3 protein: CASSLSSGINEQFF; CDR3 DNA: TGTGCCAGCAGCTTATCCAGCGGGATTAATGAGCAGTTCTTC
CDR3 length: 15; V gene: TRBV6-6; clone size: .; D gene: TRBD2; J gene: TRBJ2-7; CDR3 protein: CASRTGRLEAYEQYF; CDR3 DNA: TGTGCCAGCAGGACCGGGAGGCTTGAAGCCTACGAGCAGTACTTC
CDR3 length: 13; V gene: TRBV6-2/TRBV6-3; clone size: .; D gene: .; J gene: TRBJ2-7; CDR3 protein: CASSYRAPYEQYF; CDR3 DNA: TGTGCCAGCAGTTACAGGGCACCCTACGAGCAGTACTTC
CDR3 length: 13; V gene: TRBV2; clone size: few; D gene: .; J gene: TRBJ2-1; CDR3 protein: CASGPNSYNEQFF; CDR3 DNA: TGTGCCAGCGGGCCTAACTCCTACAATGAGCAGTTCTTC
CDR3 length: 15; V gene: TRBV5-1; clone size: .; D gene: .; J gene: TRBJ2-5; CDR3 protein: CASRGTFLVQETQYF; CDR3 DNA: TGCGCCAGCAGAGGGACCTTCCTAGTCCAAGAGACCCAGTACTTC